The clone carrying this T cell receptor beta chain was detected a few times. MiXCR, run by TCRdb on the 5' RACE reads, gives a single entry per CDR3 protein. In the table there are 450,000 to 550,000 distinct CDR3 sequences, 20% to 25% of which are singletons. The sample is drawn from a study of T cells after yellow fever vaccination. J lost 2 bases, V lost 3 bases, and 17 bases had no gene match. This CDR3 contains 19 residues. Germline CDR1 and CDR2: SGDLS and YYNGEE. This chain connects TRBV9 to TRBJ2-1; TRBD1 aligns across 7 bases. This receptor was obtained from a man younger than 30 who received the YFV17D yellow fever vaccine. This specimen consisted of PBMCs, obtained 20 to 25 days after the first yellow fever vaccination. The CDR3 nucleotides are TGTGCCAGCAGCGACTCTCGCGACAGGGCGATACTCGCCTACAATGAGCAGTTCTTC. It is translated as CASSDSRDRAILAYNEQFF.